This T cell receptor beta chain was observed in a study of T cells in Graves' hyperthyroidism and ophthalmopathy (dated by TCRdb to the late 2010s). About the full investigation: Peripheral blood samples were taken at the time of initial diagnosis, prior to any treatment. Once sampling was done, hyperthyroidism patients were given methimazole at a starting dose of 30 mg daily, whereas ophthalmopathy patients were given high-dose intravenous methylprednisolone. In addition, the study compared T-cell repertoires in thyroid tissue and in blood from several Graves' hyperthyroidism patients. The paper reports TCR Vbeta CDR3 sequencing of approximately 140 peripheral blood samples: approximately 41 ophthalmopathy, roughly 80 hyperthyroidism and 17 progressor patients. An independent validation cohort of fewer than 20 hyperthyroidism patients and 17 patients who later progressed to ophthalmopathy tested prospective prediction of ophthalmopathy. The 100 or so discovery patients were divided at random into training and test sets in a 7:3 ratio. To identify distinguishing TCR V-J signatures, a discovery cohort of about a hundred patients was used, comprising 43 with Graves' ophthalmopathy and some 60 with stable Graves' hyperthyroidism.

On the study overall, not on this receptor specifically: Ophthalmopathy was separated from stable hyperthyroidism by a 13 V-J signature model, with around 88% sensitivity and roughly 84% specificity obtained in cross-validation and 80%/75% obtained in testing. Sample size was not statistically predetermined, and blinding of investigators to group allocation was not performed. During validation, the model predicted progression to ophthalmopathy a median of roughly six months ahead of onset, with almost 71% sensitivity and more than 72% specificity. Most expanded thyroid clonotypes (frequency above 0.001) were also found in blood, which suggests that blood repertoires may mirror thyroid immune responses.

The CDR1 and CDR2 encoded by the germline V gene (reference sequence) are LNHDA and SQIVND. The germline ends are 16 bases apart after V is trimmed by 8 bases and J by 9 bases. The CDR3 numbers 12 residues from cysteine through phenylalanine. Left in the record is the CDR3 DNA by itself, 36 bases read in frame from the first base. This clonotype was counted between two and nine times. The target of this receptor is not known. No qualities accompany the bases; no much larger clone lies one base away. Graves' hyperthyroidism was defined as stable when no progression to ophthalmopathy occurred over 18 months of follow-up. The hyperthyroidism patients were between 18 and 65 years old and newly diagnosed, with a disease duration of less than 2 months. The study excluded patients with uncontrolled infections, other autoimmune diseases, pregnancy or lactation. Diagnoses relied on clinical symptoms, serum thyroxine and TRAb, thyroid ultrasound and orbital computed tomography. PBMCs were isolated from more than 9 ml of fresh peripheral blood by Ficoll-Paque density gradient centrifugation. Total RNA was extracted using Trizol reagent, and RNA quality was assessed on an Agilent 2100 Bioanalyzer.

The TCR beta CDR3 regions were amplified from the RNA transcripts. For the first round of RT-PCR on the TCR CDR3, the HTBI primer set was used together with the Qiagen OneStep RT-PCR kit. The libraries were constructed in a second round of multiplex PCR and then size-selected and purified. Paired-end sequencing of the libraries was performed with 100 bp reads on an Illumina HiSeq2000. The study's own analysis went as follows. Raw data were processed with SOAPnuke, discarding reads with adapters, uncalled bases, mean Phred below 15, or no exact constant-primer or identifier match. High-quality paired reads were merged using COPE v1.2.5, and each unique nucleotide sequence was defined as a clonotype. MiTCR v1.1 was used to align the clonotypes against IMGT TRBV, TRBD and TRBJ reference segments. Analysis was restricted to V-J combinations with a frequency above 0.0001, which covered 99.2% of repertoires. A TCS score was defined as the ratio between F50 (clonal expansion) and ExV (chaos), using BLOSUM62-based TCRdist between CDR3 peptides within each V-J. Welch's t-statistics and random forest reduced roughly 540 V-J features to roughly 13, which were used in a naive Bayes classifier (R e1071). Thyroid-blood repertoire similarity was quantified with the Morisita-Horn index. The public sequencing data were trimmed at Q25 with fastp and processed into clonotypes with MiXCR by TCRdb, which kept only in-frame beta chains. For every CDR3 protein sequence, its rows merge into one entry that carries the most common genes and DNA. The V and J calls here are based on TCRdb, not the publication. A total of roughly 710,000 distinct CDR3 sequences appear in this sample, 35% of them only once. Around a third of the sample comes from the top ten.

The origin of this receptor is a middle-aged woman with Graves' hyperthyroidism. The chain joins TRBV19 to TRBJ2-5; the D region possibly corresponds to TRBD1 (5 bases align). Sequenced sample: blood. The CDR3 region has the sequence CASSYREGAQYF. Read as DNA, the sequence is TGTGCCAGTTCCTACAGAGAAGGGGCCCAGTACTTC.